A selection of T cell receptor beta chains follows, all from one sample in a study of cytomegalovirus exposure and HLA in healthy donors. Generated by immunoSEQ multiplex PCR, the TCRdb table keeps only in-frame clones and is missing some. The data hold 250,000 to 350,000 clones, with about 80% observed a single time. Sample: PBMCs. Receptors originate from a girl aged 2 to 10 in good health and CMV-seronegative. Each CDR3 is given without its conserved first and last residue. The order of the fields is V gene, clone size, CDR3 protein. Clone size is not always given. Where it is, it says once, few, many or a class for expanded clones.

>TRBV10-3|few
AISGGHSGANVLT
>TRBV19|-
ASSIGQGAGELF
>TRBV10-2|-
ASIGSSRLSNQPQH
>TRBV7-9|-
ASSPRGGINYGYT
>TRBV6-1|-
ASGGRGNQPQH
>TRBV7-2|-
ASSKGLAGNNEQF
>TRBV2|-
ASTGAKGETQY
>TRBV2|-
AGSGGLYTDTQY
>TRBV5-6|-
ASSPPLGVLDEQF
>TRBV7-6|once
ASSLGRGLGNEQF
>TRBV18|-
ASSRLATQY
>TRBV29-1|-
SVVYSGNTIY
>TRBV19|-
ASSIDRWRDGYT
>TRBV5-8|-
ASSLSGQGNTEAF
>TRBV5-5|-
ASSLGLVAYNSPLH
>TRBV7-3|few
ASSLPPFNEQF
>TRBV28|-
ASSTSGSRSYEQY
>TRBV6-1|-
ASRRLAGTTDTQY
>TRBV5-1|-
ASSLGGGVSEAF
>TRBV19|few
ASTPRRDRTYQPQH
>TRBV7-8|-
ASSLVRGPYEQY
>TRBV5-8|-
ASSLTGHTSTDTQY
>TRBV14|-
ASSWIAGEKLF
>TRBV27|-
ASSLSPGQMNEQF